This T cell receptor (beta chain) was observed in a study of T cells in Graves' hyperthyroidism and ophthalmopathy. This clonotype occurred many times. Its antigen is still unknown. Broader study findings: Among thyroid clonotypes expanded above 0.001, most also appeared in blood.

V was clipped by 3 bases and J by 0 bases, with 12 bases between them. The CDR3 covers 15 residues. Germline V lookup: CDR1 DFQATT, CDR2 SNEGSKA (reference sequence). RNA transcripts yielded amplified TCR beta CDR3 regions. In the first-round RT-PCR of the TCR CDR3, the HTBI primer set was used. One entry per CDR3 protein results from TCRdb running MiXCR on the multiplex PCR reads. The sample carries some 740,000 distinct CDR3 sequences, 13% to 15% recorded once. Absent ophthalmopathy progression within 18 months defined stable Graves' hyperthyroidism. The rearrangement links TRBV20-1 to TRBJ2-1; possible D gene TRBD2, 5 bases. This TCR came from a woman aged 18-29 years with Graves' hyperthyroidism. Input material: blood. The CDR3 reads CSASNAGSSYNEQFF. The CDR3 DNA follows: TGCAGTGCTAGTAATGCGGGTAGCTCCTACAATGAGCAGTTCTTC.